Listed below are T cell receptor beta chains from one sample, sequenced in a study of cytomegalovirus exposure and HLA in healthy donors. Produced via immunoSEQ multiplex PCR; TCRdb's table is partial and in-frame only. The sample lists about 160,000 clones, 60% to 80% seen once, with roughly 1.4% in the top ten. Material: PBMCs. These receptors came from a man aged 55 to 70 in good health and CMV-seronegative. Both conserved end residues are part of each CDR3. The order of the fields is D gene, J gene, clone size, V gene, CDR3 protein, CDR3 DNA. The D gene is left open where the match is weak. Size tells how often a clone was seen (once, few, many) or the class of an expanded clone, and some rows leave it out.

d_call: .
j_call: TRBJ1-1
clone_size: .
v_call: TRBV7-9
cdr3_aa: CASSLEQGAWAFF
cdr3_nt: TGTGCCAGCAGCTTAGAGCAGGGCGCTTGGGCTTTCTTT

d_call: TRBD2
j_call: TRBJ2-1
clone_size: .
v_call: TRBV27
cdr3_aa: CASNPTSGTNEQFF
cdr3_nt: TGTGCCAGCAACCCTACTAGCGGGACCAATGAGCAGTTCTTC

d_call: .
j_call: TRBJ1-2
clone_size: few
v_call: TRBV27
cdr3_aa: CASSSATDSSYGYTF
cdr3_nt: TGTGCCAGCAGTTCCGCAACCGACAGCAGCTATGGCTACACCTTC

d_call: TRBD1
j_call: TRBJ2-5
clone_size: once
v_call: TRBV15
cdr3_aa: CATSGRDRGMETQYF
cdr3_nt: TGTGCCACCAGCGGCCGGGACAGGGGGATGGAGACCCAGTACTTC

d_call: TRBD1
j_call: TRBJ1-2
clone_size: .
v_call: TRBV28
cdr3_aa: CASSSYPGTGVYGYTF
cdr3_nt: TGTGCCAGCAGTTCGTATCCAGGGACAGGGGTGTATGGCTACACCTTC

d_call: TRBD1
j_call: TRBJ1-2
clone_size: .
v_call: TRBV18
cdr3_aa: CASSPYVGTAGTDVYGYTF
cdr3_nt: TGTGCCAGCTCACCCTACGTCGGGACAGCCGGAACCGACGTTTATGGCTACACCTTC

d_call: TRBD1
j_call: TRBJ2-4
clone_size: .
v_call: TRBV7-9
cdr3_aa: CSSSLASLRGLAKNIQYF
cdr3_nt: TGTTCCAGCAGCTTAGCATCCCTCAGGGGGTTAGCCAAAAACATTCAGTACTTC

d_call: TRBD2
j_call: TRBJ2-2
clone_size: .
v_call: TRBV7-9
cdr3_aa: CASSWGGSTGELFF
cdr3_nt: TGTGCCAGCAGCTGGGGGGGAAGCACCGGGGAGCTGTTTTTT

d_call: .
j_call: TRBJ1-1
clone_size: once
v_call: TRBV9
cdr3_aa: CASSVDGRENTEAFF
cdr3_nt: TGTGCCAGCAGCGTAGATGGCAGGGAGAACACTGAAGCTTTCTTT

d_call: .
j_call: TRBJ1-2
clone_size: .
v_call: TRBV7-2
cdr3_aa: CASSLSVYGYTF
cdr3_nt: TGTGCCAGCAGCTTATCGGTCTATGGCTACACCTTC

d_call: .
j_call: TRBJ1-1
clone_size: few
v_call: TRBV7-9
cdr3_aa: CASSLVGQNTEAFF
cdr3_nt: TGTGCCAGCAGCTTAGTGGGGCAGAACACTGAAGCTTTCTTT

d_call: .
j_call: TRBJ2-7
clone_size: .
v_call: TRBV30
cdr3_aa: CAWSRGYYEQYF
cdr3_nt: TGTGCCTGGAGTCGGGGGTACTACGAGCAGTACTTC

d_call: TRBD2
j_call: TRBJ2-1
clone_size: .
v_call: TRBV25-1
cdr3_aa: CASQTSVMNEQFF
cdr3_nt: TGTGCCAGCCAGACTAGCGTGATGAATGAGCAGTTCTTC

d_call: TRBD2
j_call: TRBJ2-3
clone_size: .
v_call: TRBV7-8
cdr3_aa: CASSLLASGGTSTDTQYF
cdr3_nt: TGTGCCAGCAGCTTACTGGCTAGCGGGGGTACTAGCACAGATACGCAGTATTTT

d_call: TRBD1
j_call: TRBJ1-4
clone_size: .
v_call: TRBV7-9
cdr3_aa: CASSQGAANEKLFF
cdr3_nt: TGTGCCAGCAGCCAGGGGGCGGCTAATGAAAAACTGTTTTTT

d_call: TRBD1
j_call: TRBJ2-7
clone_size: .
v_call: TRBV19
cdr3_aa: CASSTRGGTGAIEQYF
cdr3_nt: TGTGCCAGTAGTACAAGAGGGGGGACAGGGGCGATCGAGCAGTACTTC

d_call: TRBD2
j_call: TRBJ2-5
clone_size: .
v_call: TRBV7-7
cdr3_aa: CASSSTSGGVWETQYF
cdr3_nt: TGTGCCAGCAGCTCGACTAGCGGGGGGGTGTGGGAGACCCAGTACTTC

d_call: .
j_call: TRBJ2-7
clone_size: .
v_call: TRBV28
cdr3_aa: CAVGGLGTYEQYF
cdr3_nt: TGTGCCGTAGGAGGGCTAGGTACCTACGAGCAGTACTTC

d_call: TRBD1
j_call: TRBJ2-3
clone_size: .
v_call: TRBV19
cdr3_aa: CASSDRGYADTQYF
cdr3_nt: TGTGCCAGTAGTGACAGGGGCTATGCAGATACGCAGTATTTT

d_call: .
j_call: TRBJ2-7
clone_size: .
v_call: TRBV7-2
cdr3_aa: CASTLADSSYEQYF
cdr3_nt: TGTGCCAGCACCCTTGCGGACAGCAGCTACGAGCAGTACTTC

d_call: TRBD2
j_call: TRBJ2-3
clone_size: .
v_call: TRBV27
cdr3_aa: CASSPAGAGDSTDTQYF
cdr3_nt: TGTGCCAGCAGTCCCGCTGGAGCGGGGGATAGCACAGATACGCAGTATTTT

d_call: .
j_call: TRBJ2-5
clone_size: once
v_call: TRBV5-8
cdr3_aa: CASSLQGQETQYF
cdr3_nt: TGTGCCAGCAGCTTGCAGGGTCAAGAGACCCAGTACTTC

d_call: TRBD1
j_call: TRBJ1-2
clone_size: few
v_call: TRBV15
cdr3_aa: CATSSGTAVNGYTF
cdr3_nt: TGTGCCACCAGCAGCGGGACAGCGGTAAATGGCTACACCTTC

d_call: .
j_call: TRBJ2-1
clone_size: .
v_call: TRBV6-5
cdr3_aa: CASTKGREQFF
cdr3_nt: TGTGCCAGCACAAAGGGGCGGGAGCAGTTCTTC

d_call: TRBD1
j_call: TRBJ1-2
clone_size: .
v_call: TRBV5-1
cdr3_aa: CASSLGDRAYGYTF
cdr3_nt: TGCGCCAGCAGCTTGGGGGACAGGGCCTATGGCTACACCTTC

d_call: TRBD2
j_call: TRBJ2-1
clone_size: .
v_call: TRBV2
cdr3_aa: CASSEFVTGGRRGQFF
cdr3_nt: TGTGCCAGCAGTGAATTCGTGACGGGAGGCCGCCGGGGGCAGTTCTTC

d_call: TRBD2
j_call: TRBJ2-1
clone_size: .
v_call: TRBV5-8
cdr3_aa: CASSPGTSGSNEQFF
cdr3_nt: TGTGCCAGCAGCCCCGGGACTAGCGGGAGTAATGAGCAGTTCTTC

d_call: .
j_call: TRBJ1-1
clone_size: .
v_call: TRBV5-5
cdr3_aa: CASSLGQVNTEAFF
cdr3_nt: TGTGCCAGCAGCTTGGGACAGGTGAACACTGAAGCTTTCTTT

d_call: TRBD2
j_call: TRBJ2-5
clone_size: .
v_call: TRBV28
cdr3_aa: CASRGGGVRGTQYF
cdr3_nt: TGTGCCAGTCGGGGCGGGGGGGTTCGTGGGACCCAGTACTTC

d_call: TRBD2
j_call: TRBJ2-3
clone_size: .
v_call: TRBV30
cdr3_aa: CAWMRGGGDTQYF
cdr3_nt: TGTGCCTGGATGCGGGGGGGCGGCGATACGCAGTATTTT

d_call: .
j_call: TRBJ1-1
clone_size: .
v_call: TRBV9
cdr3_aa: CASSVSYYTEAFF
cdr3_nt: TGTGCCAGCAGCGTTAGTTACTACACTGAAGCTTTCTTT

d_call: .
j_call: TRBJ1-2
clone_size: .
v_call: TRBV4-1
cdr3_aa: CASSRQDYGYTF
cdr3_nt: TGCGCCAGCAGCCGACAGGACTATGGCTACACCTTC

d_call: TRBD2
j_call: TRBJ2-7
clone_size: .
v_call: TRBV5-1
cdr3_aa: CASSPRLAEPYEQYF
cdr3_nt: TGCGCCAGCAGCCCGAGACTAGCGGAGCCCTACGAGCAGTACTTC

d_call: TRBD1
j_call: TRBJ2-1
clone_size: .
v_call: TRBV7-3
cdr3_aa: CASSLRQGPGEQFF
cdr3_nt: TGTGCCAGCAGCCTTCGACAGGGTCCAGGTGAGCAGTTCTTC

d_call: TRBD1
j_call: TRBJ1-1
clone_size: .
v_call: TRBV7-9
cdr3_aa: CASSRVTGKGTEAFF
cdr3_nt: TGTGCCAGCAGCCGAGTGACAGGGAAGGGGACTGAAGCTTTCTTT

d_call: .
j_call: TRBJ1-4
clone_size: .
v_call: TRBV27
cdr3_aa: CASSWGSGKLFF
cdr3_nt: TGTGCCAGCAGTTGGGGCTCTGGAAAACTGTTTTTT

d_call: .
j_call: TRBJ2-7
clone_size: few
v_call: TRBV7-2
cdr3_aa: CASSYTYEQYF
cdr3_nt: TGTGCCAGCAGCTATACCTACGAGCAGTACTTC

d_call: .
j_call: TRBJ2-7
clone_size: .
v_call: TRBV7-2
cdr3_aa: CASSEGEDWAYEQYF
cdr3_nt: TGTGCCAGCAGCGAAGGCGAGGACTGGGCCTACGAGCAGTACTTC

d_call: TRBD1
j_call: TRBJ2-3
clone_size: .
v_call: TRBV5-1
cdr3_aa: CASSLQGGGDTQYF
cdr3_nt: TGCGCCAGCAGCTTACAGGGGGGTGGAGATACGCAGTATTTT

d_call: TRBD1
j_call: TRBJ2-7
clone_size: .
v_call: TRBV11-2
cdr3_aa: CASSSAQGDEQYF
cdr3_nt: TGTGCCAGCAGCTCCGCCCAGGGGGACGAGCAGTACTTC

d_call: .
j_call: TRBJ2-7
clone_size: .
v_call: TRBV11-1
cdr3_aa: CASRGQGDGEQYF
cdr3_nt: TGTGCCAGCAGGGGGCAGGGCGACGGCGAGCAGTACTTC

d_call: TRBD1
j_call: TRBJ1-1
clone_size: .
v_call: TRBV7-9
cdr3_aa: CASSVRDRASEAFF
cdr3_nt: TGTGCCAGCAGCGTCCGGGACAGGGCTTCTGAAGCTTTCTTT

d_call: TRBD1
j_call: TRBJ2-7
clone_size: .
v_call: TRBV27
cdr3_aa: CASSPLGQRTYEQYF
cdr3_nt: TGTGCCAGCAGTCCATTGGGACAGCGAACCTACGAGCAGTACTTC

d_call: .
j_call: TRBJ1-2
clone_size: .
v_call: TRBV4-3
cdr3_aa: CASSQNPPHLDGYTF
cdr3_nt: TGCGCCAGCAGCCAAAACCCCCCTCACTTGGATGGCTACACCTTC

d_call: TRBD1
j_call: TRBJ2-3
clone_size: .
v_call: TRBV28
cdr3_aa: CASRSGQGADTQYF
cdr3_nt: TGTGCCAGCAGATCCGGACAGGGGGCGGATACGCAGTATTTT

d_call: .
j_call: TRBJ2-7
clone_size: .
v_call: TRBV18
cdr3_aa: CASSEQGGEQYF
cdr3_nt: TGTGCCAGCTCAGAACAGGGTGGCGAGCAGTACTTC

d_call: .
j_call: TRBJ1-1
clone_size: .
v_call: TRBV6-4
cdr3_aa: CASSAGSRTEAFF
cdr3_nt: TGTGCCAGCAGTGCAGGGTCCCGGACTGAAGCTTTCTTT

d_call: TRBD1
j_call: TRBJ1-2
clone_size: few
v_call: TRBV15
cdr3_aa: CATSRAGGYDYGYTF
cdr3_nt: TGTGCCACCAGCAGGGCAGGGGGCTATGACTATGGCTACACCTTC

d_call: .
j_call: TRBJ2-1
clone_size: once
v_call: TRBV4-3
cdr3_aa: CASTIRRGSSYNEQFF
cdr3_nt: TGCGCCAGCACCATAAGACGGGGAAGCTCCTACAATGAGCAGTTCTTC

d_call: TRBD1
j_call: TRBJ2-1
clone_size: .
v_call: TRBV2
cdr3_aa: CASSEGGDRVLPSSYNEQFF
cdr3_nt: TGTGCCAGCAGTGAGGGGGGGGACAGGGTTCTTCCGAGCTCCTACAATGAGCAGTTCTTC

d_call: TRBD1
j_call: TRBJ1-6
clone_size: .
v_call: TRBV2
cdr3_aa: CASSVLRGQNSPLHF
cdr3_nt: TGTGCCAGCAGTGTGTTAAGGGGGCAAAATTCACCCCTCCACTTT

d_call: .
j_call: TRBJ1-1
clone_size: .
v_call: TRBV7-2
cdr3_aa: CASSLQKNTEAFF
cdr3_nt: TGTGCCAGCAGCTTACAGAAGAACACTGAAGCTTTCTTT

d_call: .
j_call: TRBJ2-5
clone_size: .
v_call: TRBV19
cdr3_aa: CASSQGLNQETQYF
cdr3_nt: TGTGCCAGTAGTCAGGGACTTAACCAAGAGACCCAGTACTTC

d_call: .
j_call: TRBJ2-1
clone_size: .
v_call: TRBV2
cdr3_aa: CASSEQGFEDEQFF
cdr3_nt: TGTGCCAGCAGTGAGCAGGGGTTCGAGGATGAGCAGTTCTTC

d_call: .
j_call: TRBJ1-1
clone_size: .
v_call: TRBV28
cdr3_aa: CASSSDSWRVNTEAFF
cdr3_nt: TGTGCCAGCAGTTCCGACAGTTGGAGGGTGAACACTGAAGCTTTCTTT

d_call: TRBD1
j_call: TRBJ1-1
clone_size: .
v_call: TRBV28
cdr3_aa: CASSLGDRRNTEAFF
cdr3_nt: TGTGCCAGCAGTTTAGGGGACAGGAGGAACACTGAAGCTTTCTTT

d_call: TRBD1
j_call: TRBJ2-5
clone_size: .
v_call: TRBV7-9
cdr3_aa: CASSLDWDSQGETQYF
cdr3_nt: TGTGCCAGCAGCTTAGACTGGGACAGCCAGGGGGAGACCCAGTACTTC

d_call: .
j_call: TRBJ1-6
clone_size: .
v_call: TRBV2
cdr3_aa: CASSTGQSPHF
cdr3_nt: TGTGCCAGCAGCACTGGACAGTCTCCCCACTTT

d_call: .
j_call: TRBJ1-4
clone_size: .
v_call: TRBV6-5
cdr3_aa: CVSSSLRGVGEKLFF
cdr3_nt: TGTGTCAGCAGCAGCCTCCGGGGGGTCGGAGAAAAACTGTTTTTT

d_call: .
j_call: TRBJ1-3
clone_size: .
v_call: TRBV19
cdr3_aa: CASSIAGLAFRNTIYF
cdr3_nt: TGTGCCAGTAGTATTGCAGGGCTCGCTTTTCGAAACACCATATATTTT